This TCR beta chain was found in a study of control samples from healthy donors and cancer patients. The table came from immunoSEQ multiplex PCR; TCRdb's copy has only in-frame clones and leaves some out. This table holds around 82,000 clones, about nine tenths found once. The sample holds one count of this clone. The V end lost 4 bases, the J end lost 7 bases, and 10 bases lay between the germline ends. Germline V lookup: CDR1 SGHNT, CDR2 YENEEA. The CDR3 length is 12 residues. Sequenced input: blood. The rearrangement links TRBV11-3 to TRBJ2-5; D unclear. The sequence came from a middle-aged man in good health. The CDR3: CASSSLLGTQYF. CDR3 in DNA: TGTGCCAGCAGCTCCCTTTTAGGGACCCAGTACTTC.